This T cell receptor (beta chain) originates from a study of chemoradiotherapy in HPV16-positive cancers (dated by TCRdb to between 2021 and 2024). A note on the overall study: Candidate HPV-specific T-cell clones and common TCR motifs were defined through functional T-cell assays on cells from two HPV16-positive patients. Next, the candidate HPV-specific TCRs and motifs were followed in TCR repertoires from more than 70 patients with HPV-related cancers. The study asked whether T-cell immunity against the HPV oncoproteins E6 and E7 changes during chemoradiotherapy and whether it affects survival.

As concerns this clone: It has no known antigen specificity. It has no much larger one-base neighbor in the sample; base qualities were not kept.

The library was obtained by the immunoSEQ multiplex PCR assay. As stored in TCRdb, this immuneACCESS dataset retains in-frame rearrangements with V and J assigned. A fraction of the clones does not appear; measured against another copy, unresolved V genes explain less than half of the discrepancy, and the remainder lacks a known reason. Recorded for this sample are fewer than 5,500 clones; about 69% of them occurred a single time. Roughly 12% of the sample is taken by the ten largest. Because repertoires were sampled repeatedly during chemoradiotherapy, clonal expansion in the tumor microenvironment could be followed. Overall results and qualifications from the work: In HPV16-positive patients, expansion of HPV-responsive T cells during chemoradiotherapy was found to be associated with improved recurrence-free survival. The functional definition of HPV-specific T cells came from only a couple of HPV16-positive patients, and the survival association was reported for HPV16-positive patients. Expansion of candidate HPV-specific clones and E7-related TCR motifs was observed in the tumor microenvironment during treatment, whereas no such expansion was observed for non-HPV-specific T cells.

Based on the germline V gene (reference sequence), the CDR1 and CDR2 sequences are SEHNR and FQNEAQ. Germline trimming: 2 bases from V, 6 bases from J; junction bases outside gene matches: 9. The CDR3 spans 16 residues, from the cysteine through the phenylalanine. CDR3 DNA is the only sequence kept; it has 48 bases, read in frame from the first base. The sequence was obtained from a human donor with HPV-associated anogenital cancer. Specimen: tumor tissue, collected from a patient who underwent chemoradiotherapy. The chain is assembled from TRBV7-9 and TRBJ2-1; 8 bases in the middle match TRBD2. The base sequence is TGTGCCAGCAGCTTAACGGGAGGGATACTCGGCAATGAGCAGTTCTTC. This sequence encodes CASSLTGGILGNEQFF.